These T cell receptor beta chains were read from a single sample in a study of OX40 agonist ivuxolimab in advanced cancers. Assay used: immunoSEQ multiplex PCR; TCRdb lists only in-frame clones, some missing. The table shows about 23,000 clones, with around 90% occurring only once. Material: CD4+ or CD8+ T cells sorted from blood, obtained in a trial of the OX40 agonist ivuxolimab. All receptors derive from an adult with an advanced solid tumor such as melanoma, head and neck, liver or kidney cancer. Both conserved end residues are part of each CDR3. Fields, in order: V gene, J gene, D gene, clone size, CDR3 DNA, CDR3 protein. The D gene is left open where the match is weak. Not every row has a clone size; where given, it reads once, few, many or a size class.

TRBV9,TRBJ1-4,-,-,TGTGCCAGCAGCGTTACAGGCACTAATGAAAAACTGTTTTTT,CASSVTGTNEKLFF
TRBV4-3,TRBJ1-3,-,-,TGCGCCAGCAGCCAAGGGTCGGCGGTGAGCTCTGGAAACACCATATATTTT,CASSQGSAVSSGNTIYF
TRBV5-1,TRBJ2-7,-,-,TGCGCCAGCAGCTTGGCGTCGTCGCGTAACCCGACGGATCCTCCCTACGAGCAGTACTTC,CASSLASSRNPTDPPYEQYF
TRBV6-6,TRBJ2-7,-,-,TGTGCCAGCAGTTACCCGGGGGCGTCCTACGAGCAGTACTTC,CASSYPGASYEQYF
TRBV6-5,TRBJ2-7,TRBD1,-,TGTGCCAGCAGAACAGGGGGCTCCTACGAGCAGTACTTC,CASRTGGSYEQYF
TRBV19,TRBJ2-2,-,-,TGTGCCAGTAGTATTCGGACCGGACTCTCGCTCACCGGGGAGCTGTTTTTT,CASSIRTGLSLTGELFF
TRBV7-9,TRBJ2-1,TRBD2,-,TGTGCCAGCAGCCGGACTAGCGGGGGAAACAATGAGCAGTTCTTC,CASSRTSGGNNEQFF
TRBV7-7,TRBJ2-3,-,-,TGTGCCAGCAGCACCCGGGCAGGAGGCACAGATACGCAGTATTTT,CASSTRAGGTDTQYF
TRBV7-2,TRBJ2-7,-,-,TGTGCCAGCAGCTCCTATGGGACTCCTAGCTCCTACGAGCAGTACTTC,CASSSYGTPSSYEQYF
TRBV29-1,TRBJ1-1,-,-,TGCAGCGTTGACCTCTTGAGGGTGCGTAATGAAGCTTTCTTT,CSVDLLRVRNEAFF
TRBV5-1,TRBJ2-1,TRBD2,-,TGCGCCAGCGAGGGACTAGCGGGAAACTACAATGAGCAGTTCTTC,CASEGLAGNYNEQFF
TRBV7-9,TRBJ1-4,-,-,TGTGCCAGCGGACCCCGGACGGATTCTGTTAATGAAAAACTGTTTTTT,CASGPRTDSVNEKLFF
TRBV9,TRBJ2-3,-,-,TGTGCCAGCAGCGCAGGGACATCCGCAGATACGCAGTATTTT,CASSAGTSADTQYF
TRBV7-2,TRBJ2-3,-,-,TGTGCCAGCAGTTTTGGGGGGGCGGATACGCAGTATTTT,CASSFGGADTQYF
TRBV21-1,TRBJ1-1,-,-,TGTGCCAGCAGCAGAAAAGATGAAGCTTTCTTT,CASSRKDEAFF
TRBV6-1,TRBJ2-3,TRBD2,once,TGTGCCAGCAGTGGACTAGCGGGAGGGCCCGGCACAGATACGCAGTATTTT,CASSGLAGGPGTDTQYF
TRBV30,TRBJ1-4,-,-,TGTGCCTGGAAGAAGGCAGGGATGGGGGCCTGGGGAAAACTGTTTTTT,CAWKKAGMGAWGKLFF
TRBV4-3,TRBJ1-2,TRBD1,-,TGCGCCAGCAGCCCAGAGGGGGCTTTGGGCTACACCTTC,CASSPEGALGYTF
TRBV14,TRBJ2-7,-,-,TGTGCCATCCCACCCCGATCACAGGGTCATTCCTACGAGCAGTACTTC,CAIPPRSQGHSYEQYF
TRBV19,TRBJ2-1,-,-,TGTGCCAGTACCCCCCCAGGGTCAAAGCCAAATGAGCAGTTCTTC,CASTPPGSKPNEQFF
TRBV12-5,TRBJ2-1,-,-,TGTGCTAGTGGTTCCCTGGCCGGCGAGCAGTTCTTC,CASGSLAGEQFF
TRBV6-1,TRBJ1-5,-,-,TGTGCCAGCAGTGAAGCTTGGAGTCAGCCCCAGCATTTT,CASSEAWSQPQHF
TRBV6-5,TRBJ2-2,TRBD1,-,TGTGCCAGCAGTTATTTCCCCACAGGGGCCGGGGAGCTGTTTTTT,CASSYFPTGAGELFF
TRBV27,TRBJ2-7,-,-,TGTGCCAGCAGTTTAGGTGACGAGCAGTACTTC,CASSLGDEQYF
TRBV5-1,TRBJ2-1,TRBD2,-,TGCGCCAGCAGCTTACTAGCGGGGCATATCAATGAGCAGTTCTTC,CASSLLAGHINEQFF
TRBV4-3,TRBJ1-1,-,-,TGCGCCAGCAGCCAAGAGATAGGCAGGGGGAACACTGAAGCTTTCTTT,CASSQEIGRGNTEAFF
TRBV28,TRBJ2-3,TRBD2,-,TGTGCCAGCAGAACGACTAGCGGGGGGGCGTTCGATACGCAGTATTTT,CASRTTSGGAFDTQYF
TRBV25-1,TRBJ2-3,-,-,TGTGCCAGCCTGCCCCCCCGGGGAAGCCCCAACACAGATACGCAGTATTTT,CASLPPRGSPNTDTQYF
TRBV28,TRBJ1-4,TRBD1,-,TGTGCCAGCATTCTAACCGGGACAGGGTTTTCAACTAATGAAAAACTGTTTTTT,CASILTGTGFSTNEKLFF
TRBV7-9,TRBJ1-1,-,-,TGTGCCAGCAGCTTAGATTCCTATTACACTGAAGCTTTCTTT,CASSLDSYYTEAFF
TRBV5-4,TRBJ1-4,-,-,TGTGCCAGCAGCCGTCGGACCGAAGAAAAACTGTTTTTT,CASSRRTEEKLFF
TRBV28,TRBJ1-5,-,once,TGTGCCAGCGTCAGGTTTAGCAATCAGCCCCAGCATTTT,CASVRFSNQPQHF
TRBV10-2,TRBJ1-3,-,-,TGCGCCAGCAGTGGGGCACGGTTCTCTGGAAACACCATATATTTT,CASSGARFSGNTIYF
TRBV18,TRBJ1-5,-,-,TGTGCCAGCTCCCCAGGAAGGGGCGCAGGCCAGCCCCAGCATTTT,CASSPGRGAGQPQHF
TRBV7-9,TRBJ2-6,-,-,TGTGCCGGGGCTGGCTCTGGGGCCAACGTCCTGACTTTC,CAGAGSGANVLTF
TRBV14,TRBJ2-2,-,once,TGTGCCAGCAGCCAATTGTGGGGTCCAGGGGAGCTGTTTTTT,CASSQLWGPGELFF
TRBV4-1,TRBJ2-1,-,-,TGCGCCAGCAGCCAAGTCACAGGGGGAGGGACCTACAATGAGCAGTTCTTC,CASSQVTGGGTYNEQFF
TRBV19,TRBJ2-1,TRBD2,-,TGTGCCAGTAGTAGAGGAGCGGGGGGGCCGGGAAATGAGCAGTTCTTC,CASSRGAGGPGNEQFF
TRBV5-6,TRBJ1-1,-,few,TGTGCCAGCAGCTCATACAGGGTGGCGGGGACTGAAGCTTTCTTT,CASSSYRVAGTEAFF
TRBV4-2,TRBJ2-3,TRBD2,-,TGTGCCAGCAGCCAAGAGCTAGCGGCTAGCACAGATACGCAGTATTTT,CASSQELAASTDTQYF
TRBV7-6,TRBJ2-2,-,-,TGTGCCAGCAGCTTAGCGTTCGGTGAGGGAGAGAACACCGGGGAGCTGTTTTTT,CASSLAFGEGENTGELFF
TRBV18,TRBJ2-5,-,-,TGTGCCAGCTTCCGGGCGGTCGGTGAGACCCAGTACTTC,CASFRAVGETQYF
TRBV30,TRBJ1-6,TRBD1,-,TGTGCCTGGAGTACCACAGGGGAACCCCTCCACTTT,CAWSTTGEPLHF
TRBV7-2,TRBJ2-5,TRBD2,-,TGTGCCAGCAGCAAAGGGGCGCCAGCGGGGGGGCAAGAGACCCAGTACTTC,CASSKGAPAGGQETQYF
TRBV6-1,TRBJ1-5,-,-,TGTGCCAGCAGTGATCCGGGGTCGAGCAATCAGCCCCAGCATTTT,CASSDPGSSNQPQHF
TRBV5-6,TRBJ2-1,-,-,TGTGCCAGCAGCCTTACGGGGGCGTACAATGAGCAGTTCTTC,CASSLTGAYNEQFF
TRBV5-6,TRBJ1-2,-,few,TGTGCCAGCAGCTTCGAGGGACTGCTTCGGGGTAACTATGGCTACACCTTC,CASSFEGLLRGNYGYTF